Listed here are 18 T cell receptor beta chains from one sample, sequenced in a study of technical replicates of blood from a few donors. The data were produced by immunoSEQ multiplex PCR, yet TCRdb's version contains in-frame clones alone and is incomplete. The sample yields 95,000 to 100,000 clones, about 94% seen once. The sequenced sample consisted of T cells isolated from PBMCs. These TCRs come from a human donor in good health.

The gene calls are TRBV28 and TRBJ2-7; 8 bases line up with TRBD1. After removal of 4 bases from V and 1 base from J, the junction contained 6 bases not matched to a gene. CDR1 and CDR2 from the germline V gene are MDHEN and SYDVKM. CDR3 length: 15 amino acids. CDR3 protein: CASSSLDRDSYEQYF. CDR3 DNA: TGTGCCAGCAGTTCGCTGGACAGGGATTCCTACGAGCAGTACTTC.

CDR3 sequence reads: CASSGGEHSNQPQHF. CDR3 DNA: TGCGCCAGCAGTGGCGGAGAGCATAGCAATCAGCCCCAGCATTTT. The chain links TRBV10-1 to TRBJ1-5; D gene ambiguous. The germline CDR1 and CDR2 sequences are WNHNN and SYGVQD (reference sequence). V gave up 4 bases and J gave up 0 bases, with 10 bases separating them. The CDR3 extends over 15 amino acids.

The chain uses TRBV6-6 and TRBJ2-1; possibly TRBD1 for D (5 bases). The V end lost 5 bases, the J end lost 5 bases, and 7 bases lay between the germline ends. The CDR3 runs 12 residues. Germline loops: CDR1 MNHNY, CDR2 SVGAGI (reference sequence). CDR3 loop: CASSPQDNEQFF. In nucleotides, the CDR3 is TGTGCCAGCAGTCCACAGGACAATGAGCAGTTCTTC.

The genes are TRBV6-5 and TRBJ2-3, with D tentatively TRBD2 (5 bases). The ends were cut back, 6 bases at V and 2 bases at J, with 12 bases in the middle. This CDR3 comprises 14 residues. Germline CDR1 reads MNHEY; CDR2 reads SVGAGI. In nucleotides, the CDR3 is TGTGCCAGCAGCTCATTTGACTACACAGATACGCAGTATTTT. This gives the protein CASSSFDYTDTQYF.

This clone has only one observation. The chain employs TRBV6-1 and TRBJ1-4; a weak D match, TRBD1 (5 bases). The V and J ends lost 4 bases and 6 bases respectively, with 15 bases between them. CDR1 and CDR2 from the germline V gene are MNHNS and SASEGT. The CDR3 is 15 amino acids. The CDR3 bases are TGTGCCAGCAGTGGATGGGGCAGGAGGGATGAAAAACTGTTTTTT. It is translated as CASSGWGRRDEKLFF.

This rearrangement joins TRBV5-4 to TRBJ2-3, with TRBD1 matching over 7 bases. V shed 3 bases, J shed 0 bases, and the junction held 4 bases outside the gene matches. There are 15 residues in the CDR3. In germline, CDR1 is SGHNT, CDR2 YYREEE (reference sequence). The CDR3 loop is CASSSSGQSTDTQYF. The CDR3 DNA follows: TGTGCCAGCAGCTCCTCGGGACAGAGCACAGATACGCAGTATTTT.

The chain couples TRBV6-5 to TRBJ2-5; D is perhaps TRBD1 (6 bases). Germline V lookup: CDR1 MNHEY, CDR2 SVGAGI. V was clipped by 6 bases and J by 0 bases, with 14 bases between them. CDR3 size: 15 residues. The CDR3 sequence: CASRWGQGYQETQYF. CDR3 in DNA: TGTGCCAGCAGGTGGGGGCAGGGGTACCAAGAGACCCAGTACTTC.

The chain couples TRBV7-9 to TRBJ1-1, with 7 bases aligning to TRBD1. The V segment lost 2 bases and the J segment 8 bases; nucleotides outside the gene matches: 5. Germline values: CDR1 SEHNR, CDR2 FQNEAQ (reference sequence). The CDR3 covers 13 residues. This CDR3 reads CASSLLADREAFF. The CDR3 region has the DNA TGTGCCAGCAGCTTATTGGCGGACAGGGAAGCTTTCTTT.

The rearrangement joins TRBV6-6 to TRBJ2-1; D not resolved. The V gene's germline CDR1 is MNHNY and CDR2 SVGAGI (reference sequence). V was clipped by 5 bases and J by 7 bases, with 6 bases between them. The CDR3 is 11 residues long. The CDR3 DNA reads TGTGCCAGCAGTCCGAGTAATGAGCAGTTCTTC. It encodes CASSPSNEQFF.

The V call is TRBV28, the J call TRBJ2-7; the match to TRBD1 covers 8 bases. The germline gives CDR1 MDHEN, CDR2 SYDVKM. CDR3 length equals 14 residues. V was pared by 8 bases and J by 6 bases, with 12 bases of the junction left unmatched. CDR3: CASHSPRGQAEQYF. The DNA of the CDR3 is TGTGCCAGCCACTCCCCCAGGGGGCAGGCCGAGCAGTACTTC.

This chain joins TRBV29-1 and TRBJ1-2, with TRBD1 matching over 7 bases. The junction had 2 bases not matched to a gene; V was cut back by 0 bases and J by 7 bases. The CDR3 length is 12 residues. CDR1 and CDR2 (germline): SQVTM, ANQGSEA. The CDR3, as DNA: TGCAGCGTTGAAGATCGGACAGGTGGCTACACCTTC. Translated, it gives CSVEDRTGGYTF.

The chain is built from TRBV7-3 and TRBJ2-7; D unresolved. The V end was cut by 0 bases, the J end by 6 bases, with 6 bases between. This CDR3 is built from 12 residues. Per germline, CDR1 SGHTA and CDR2 FQGTGA. Written as DNA, the CDR3 is TGTGCCAGCAGCTTAACTCAGGTCGAGCAGTACTTC. Its translation: CASSLTQVEQYF.

This chain joins TRBV5-1 and TRBJ1-5; D is perhaps TRBD1 (5 bases). The CDR3 consists of 18 residues. The V end lost 0 bases, the J end lost 7 bases, and 23 bases lay between the germline ends. In germline, CDR1 is SGHRS, CDR2 YFSETQ. The DNA of the CDR3 is TGCGCCAGCAGCTTGGAGCCGGGCAGGGCCTTAGGGGAACAGCCCCAGCATTTT. Its translation: CASSLEPGRALGEQPQHF.

The chain recombines TRBV2 with TRBJ2-1; 10 bases line up with TRBD2. Germline lookup yields CDR1 SNHLY and CDR2 FYNNEI. V shed 4 bases and J 4 bases; nucleotides not matched to a gene: 4. There are 15 residues in the CDR3. CDR3 in amino acids: CASSVELAGYNEQFF. DNA of the CDR3: TGTGCCAGCAGTGTTGAACTAGCGGGGTACAATGAGCAGTTCTTC.

This chain joins TRBV28 and TRBJ2-7; 8 bases map to TRBD1. Losses at the gene ends were 1 base for V and 5 bases for J; bases not matched to a gene: 10. This CDR3 region has 16 residues. In germline, CDR1 is MDHEN, CDR2 SYDVKM. The CDR3 nucleotides read TGTGCCAGCAGTTTATTTGGACAGGGACGTTTGAACGAGCAGTACTTC. This translates into CASSLFGQGRLNEQYF.

The rearrangement uses TRBV29-1 and TRBJ2-2; 7 bases line up with TRBD2. Germline assignment: CDR1 SQVTM and CDR2 ANQGSEA. V shed 7 bases and J 6 bases; nucleotides not matched to a gene: 8. The CDR3 loop spans 13 amino acids. CDR3 sequence reads: CSAYQREPGELFF. Here the CDR3 DNA reads TGCAGCGCCTATCAGCGGGAACCCGGGGAGCTGTTTTTT.

J is TRBJ2-5 and V is TRBV13; possibly TRBD2 for D (6 bases). The CDR3 contains 16 residues. Trimming cost V 4 bases and J 5 bases, with 20 bases left between them. Germline V gene lookup returns CDR1 PRHDT and CDR2 FYEKMQ (reference sequence). Written as DNA, the CDR3 is TGTGCCAGCAGCTATTTTTTGGGGGGAAAGGGGGAGACCCAGTACTTC. Translation gives CASSYFLGGKGETQYF.

This chain joins TRBV27 and TRBJ2-1; D call uncertain. Trimming removed 2 bases at V and 3 bases at J, with 14 bases between. CDR1 is MNHEY and CDR2 is SMNVEV in the germline V gene (reference sequence). The CDR3 has 16 residues. The chain's CDR3 is CASSLAVTTNYNEQFF. The CDR3 DNA reads TGTGCCAGCAGTTTAGCGGTGACCACAAACTACAATGAGCAGTTCTTC.